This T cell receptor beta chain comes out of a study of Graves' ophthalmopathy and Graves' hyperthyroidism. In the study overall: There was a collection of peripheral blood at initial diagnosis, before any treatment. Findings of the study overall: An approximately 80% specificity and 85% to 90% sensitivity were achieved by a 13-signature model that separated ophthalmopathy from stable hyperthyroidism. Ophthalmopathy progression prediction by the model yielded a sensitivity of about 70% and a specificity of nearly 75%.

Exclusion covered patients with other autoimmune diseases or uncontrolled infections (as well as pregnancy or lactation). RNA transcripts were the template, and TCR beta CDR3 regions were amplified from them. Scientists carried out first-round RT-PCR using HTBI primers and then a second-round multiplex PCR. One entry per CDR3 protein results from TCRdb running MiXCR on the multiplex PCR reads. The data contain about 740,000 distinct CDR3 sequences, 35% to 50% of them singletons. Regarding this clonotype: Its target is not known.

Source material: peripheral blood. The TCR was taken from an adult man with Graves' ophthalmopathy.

For the CDR3, the DNA is TGTGCCATCGGACAGGGACCTGGGGCCAACGTCCTGACTTTC. Amino acids: CAIGQGPGANVLTF. The chain combines TRBV10-3 with TRBJ2-6; TRBD1 matches 8 bases. The CDR3 loop spans 14 amino acids. Germline values: CDR1 ENHRY, CDR2 SYGVKD. With 8 bases clipped from V and 2 bases from J, the junction kept 2 bases outside the gene matches.